The clone carrying this T cell receptor (beta chain) came up many times. The data were taken from a study of early T cells in non-severe SARS-CoV-2 infection. Trimming cost V 4 bases and J 0 bases, with 25 bases left between them. The CDR3 totals 20 residues. Per germline, CDR1 MGHRA and CDR2 YSYEKL. Individual cDNA molecules received unique molecular identifiers. Via MiXCR, TCRdb re-called the 5' RACE reads, giving one row per CDR3 protein. The sample includes tens of thousands of distinct CDR3 sequences, 5.3% of them seen just once. V gene TRBV4-1 combines with J gene TRBJ2-1; D might be TRBD2 (7 bases). Material: whole blood. The TCR was taken from an adult who was a healthcare worker with PCR-confirmed SARS-CoV-2 infection or an uninfected control (not recorded which). This CDR3 reads CASSLKGDSPSGTSYNEQFF. The CDR3, as DNA: TGCGCCAGCAGCCTCAAGGGGGACTCTCCTAGCGGAACCTCCTACAATGAGCAGTTCTTC.